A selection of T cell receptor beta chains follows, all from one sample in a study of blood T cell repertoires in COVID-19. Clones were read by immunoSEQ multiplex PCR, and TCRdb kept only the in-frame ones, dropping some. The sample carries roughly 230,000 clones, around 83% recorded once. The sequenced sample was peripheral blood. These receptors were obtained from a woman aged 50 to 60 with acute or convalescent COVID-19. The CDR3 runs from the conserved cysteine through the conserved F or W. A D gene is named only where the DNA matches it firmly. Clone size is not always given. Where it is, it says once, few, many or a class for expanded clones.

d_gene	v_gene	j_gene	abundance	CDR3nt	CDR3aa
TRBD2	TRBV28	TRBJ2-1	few	TGTGCCAGCTGGGGGACTAGTGGTAATGAGCAGTTCTTC	CASWGTSGNEQFF
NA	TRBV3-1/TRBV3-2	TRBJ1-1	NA	TGTGCCAGCACCGTCGACGGGGGGGCCTTTGAAGCTTTCTTT	CASTVDGGAFEAFF
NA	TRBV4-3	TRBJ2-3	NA	TGCGCCAGCAGCCAAGTGGCGGAGGCCACAGATACGCAGTATTTT	CASSQVAEATDTQYF
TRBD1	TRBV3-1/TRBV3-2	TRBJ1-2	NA	TGTGCCAGCAGCCAGGGGGGACAGGGACTCTATGGCTACACCTTC	CASSQGGQGLYGYTF
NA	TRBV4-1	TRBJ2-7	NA	TGCGCCAGCAGCCATGGCGGGACAGCTGGCCCCTACGAGCAGTACTTC	CASSHGGTAGPYEQYF
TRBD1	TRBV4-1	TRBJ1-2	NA	TGCGCCAGCAGCCCGGGACAGGCCTATGGCTACACCTTC	CASSPGQAYGYTF
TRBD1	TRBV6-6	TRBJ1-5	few	TGTGCCAGCGGGACAGGGGGCTCCCCAACATACCCCCAGCATTTT	CASGTGGSPTYPQHF
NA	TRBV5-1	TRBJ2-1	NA	TGCGCCAGCAGCTTGGACCAGGGTAGGTACAATGAGCAGTTCTTC	CASSLDQGRYNEQFF
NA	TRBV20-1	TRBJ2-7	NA	TGCAGTGCTAGTTCGGACTCCGAGAGCTCCTACGAGCAGTACTTC	CSASSDSESSYEQYF
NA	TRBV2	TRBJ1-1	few	TGTGCCAGCAGTTTTGGGGGGGGCACTGAAGCTTTCTTT	CASSFGGGTEAFF
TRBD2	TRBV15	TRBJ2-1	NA	TGTGCCACCAGCAGGGGCGGACAAGCGGGGGACAATGAGCAGTTCTTC	CATSRGGQAGDNEQFF
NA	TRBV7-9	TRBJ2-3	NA	TGTGCCAGCAGCTTAACAGGGTCCACAGATACGCAGTATTTT	CASSLTGSTDTQYF
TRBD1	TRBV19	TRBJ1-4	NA	TGTGCCAGTAGTTCCGAGACAGGGCTGGTTGCAACTAATGAAAAACTGTTTTTT	CASSSETGLVATNEKLFF
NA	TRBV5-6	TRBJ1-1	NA	TGTGCCAGCAGCTTGGATGCGGGAGGGGCTGAAGCTTTCTTT	CASSLDAGGAEAFF
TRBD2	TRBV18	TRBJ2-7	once	TGTGCCAGCTCAGCAGGCACTAGCGGTTCCTACGAGCAGTACTTC	CASSAGTSGSYEQYF
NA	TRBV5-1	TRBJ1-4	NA	TGCGCCAGCAGCTTTAAGGGACAAGATGAAAAACTGTTTTTT	CASSFKGQDEKLFF
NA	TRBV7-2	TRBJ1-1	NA	TGTGCCAGCAGCTTAGATGGTACGGGGGACACTGAAGCTTTCTTT	CASSLDGTGDTEAFF
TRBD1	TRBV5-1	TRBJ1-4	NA	TGCGCCAGCAGCCCCAGGACAGGGGGTGATGAAAAACTGTTTTTT	CASSPRTGGDEKLFF
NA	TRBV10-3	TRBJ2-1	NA	TGTGCCATCAGTCGGGGGTGGGCAGCAAACAATGAGCAGTTCTTC	CAISRGWAANNEQFF
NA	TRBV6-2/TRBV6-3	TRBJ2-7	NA	TGTGCCAGCAGTTACCCCGACACTTCCCGCTACCACTACGAGCAGTACTTC	CASSYPDTSRYHYEQYF
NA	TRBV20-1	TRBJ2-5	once	TGCAGTGCTATTGAGGGGGGGCGGGAGACCCAGTACTTC	CSAIEGGRETQYF
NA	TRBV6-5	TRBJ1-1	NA	TGTGCCAGCGAGACACATTACATGAACACTGAAGCTTTCTTT	CASETHYMNTEAFF
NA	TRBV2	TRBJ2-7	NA	TGTGCCAGCAAGAGGATTTCCTACGAGCAGTACTTC	CASKRISYEQYF
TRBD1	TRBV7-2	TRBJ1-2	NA	TGTGCCAGCAGCTTGCTGACAGGGACTAACTATGGCTACACCTTC	CASSLLTGTNYGYTF
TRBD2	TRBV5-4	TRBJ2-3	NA	TGTGCCAGCAGCCCACTAGCGGCTAGCACAGATACGCAGTATTTT	CASSPLAASTDTQYF
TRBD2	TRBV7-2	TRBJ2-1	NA	TGTGCCAGCAACCCATCTCGGGCGGGGGGCAGTGAGCAGTTCTTC	CASNPSRAGGSEQFF
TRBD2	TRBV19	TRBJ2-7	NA	TGTGCCAGTAGTGGCGGGAGGGAATACGAGCAGTACTTC	CASSGGREYEQYF
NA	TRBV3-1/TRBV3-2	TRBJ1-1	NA	TGTGCCAGCAGCGAGCTAGAGGGGGACACTGAAGCTTTCTTT	CASSELEGDTEAFF
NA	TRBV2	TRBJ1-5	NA	TGTGCCAGCAGTTGGGAGCGGGATCAGCCCCAGCATTTT	CASSWERDQPQHF
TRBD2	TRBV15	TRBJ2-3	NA	TGTGCCACCAGCAGAGATTTTAGAGAGCGGGGGGGCACAGGAGACACAGATACGCAGTATTTT	CATSRDFRERGGTGDTDTQYF
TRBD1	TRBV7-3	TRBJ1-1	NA	TGTGCCAGCAGCCCCCTACAGGGGTCCACTGAAGCTTTCTTT	CASSPLQGSTEAFF
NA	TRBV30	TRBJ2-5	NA	TGTGCCTGGAGTGTACCGGGGGTCCAAGAGACCCAGTACTTC	CAWSVPGVQETQYF
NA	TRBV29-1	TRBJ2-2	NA	TGCAGCGTTGTAGCGGTTAGCCTGACTGGCGGGGAGCTGTTTTTT	CSVVAVSLTGGELFF
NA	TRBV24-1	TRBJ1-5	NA	TGTGCCACCAGTGAGGGCCCTAATCAGCCCCAGCATTTT	CATSEGPNQPQHF
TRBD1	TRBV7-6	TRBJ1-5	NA	TGTGCCAGCAGCTTAGCTGCAGGGGGCGATCAGCCCCAGCATTTT	CASSLAAGGDQPQHF
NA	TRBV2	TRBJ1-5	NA	TGTGCCAGCATCGGGGAACAGGGCTCTCAGCCCCAGCATTTT	CASIGEQGSQPQHF
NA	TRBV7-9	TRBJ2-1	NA	TGTGCCAGCCGGGATCGGAGCTCCTACAATGAGCAGTTCTTC	CASRDRSSYNEQFF
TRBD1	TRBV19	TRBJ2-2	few	TGTGCCAGTAGTGGGGACAGGGCCACCGGGGAGCTGTTTTTT	CASSGDRATGELFF
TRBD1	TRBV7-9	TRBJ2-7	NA	TGTGCCAGCAGCCCAAACAGGGGCTACGAGCAGTACTTC	CASSPNRGYEQYF
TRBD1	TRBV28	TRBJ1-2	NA	TGTGCCAGCACCCTAGGGGACAGGGACTATGGCTACACCTTC	CASTLGDRDYGYTF
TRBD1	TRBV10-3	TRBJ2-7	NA	TGTGCCATCAGTGAGGACAGGGAGTTTGAGCAGTACTTC	CAISEDREFEQYF
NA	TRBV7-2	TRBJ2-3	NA	TGTGCCAGCAGCTTCCCAGGCACAGATACGCAGTATTTT	CASSFPGTDTQYF
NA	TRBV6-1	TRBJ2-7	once	TGTGCCAGCAGTGAAACACACTCCTACGAGCAGTACTTC	CASSETHSYEQYF
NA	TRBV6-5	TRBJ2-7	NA	TGTGCCAGCAGCCTGAGATACGAGCAGTACTTC	CASSLRYEQYF
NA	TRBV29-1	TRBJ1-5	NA	TGCAGCGTTATGAGGGATGGCAATCAGCCCCAGCATTTT	CSVMRDGNQPQHF
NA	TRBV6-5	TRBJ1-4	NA	TGTGCCACCGGTCGGGGGGGGCCTGGCGAAAAACTGTTTTTT	CATGRGGPGEKLFF
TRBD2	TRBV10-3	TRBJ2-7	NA	TGTGCCATCAGTGAAGGGGTAGCGGGAGGGTACGAGCAGTACTTC	CAISEGVAGGYEQYF
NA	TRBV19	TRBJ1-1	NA	TGTGCCAGTAGTCCGAGGGTCACTGAAGCTTTCTTT	CASSPRVTEAFF
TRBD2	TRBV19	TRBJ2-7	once	TGTGCCAGTCGGACTAGCGGGAGCGTTAGCGAGCAGTACTTC	CASRTSGSVSEQYF